This T cell receptor (beta chain) was profiled in a study of response to subunit inactivated influenza vaccine. This clonotype was seen more than once but under ten times. What it recognizes is unknown. Overall study results and limits: Only a handful of new T cells, the authors suggested, are recruited with each seasonal influenza vaccination.

One entry per CDR3 protein results from TCRdb running MiXCR on the RT-PCR reads. Of 550,000 to 800,000 distinct CDR3 sequences listed, roughly 13% are singletons. This sequence was found in a man aged 50 or older who received an inactivated influenza vaccine. The starting material was PBMCs from blood, obtained roughly 2 weeks before vaccination.

The CDR3 sequence: CASSQDRFSGQGGGYTF. In DNA, the CDR3 is TGCGCCAGCAGCCAAGATCGCTTTTCGGGGCAGGGCGGCGGCTACACCTTC. The V and J genes are TRBV4-3 and TRBJ1-2, with TRBD1 as a possible D gene (5 bases). CDR1 is LGHNA and CDR2 is YSLEER in the germline V gene. V gave up 0 bases and J gave up 8 bases, with 22 bases separating them. This CDR3 contains 17 residues.